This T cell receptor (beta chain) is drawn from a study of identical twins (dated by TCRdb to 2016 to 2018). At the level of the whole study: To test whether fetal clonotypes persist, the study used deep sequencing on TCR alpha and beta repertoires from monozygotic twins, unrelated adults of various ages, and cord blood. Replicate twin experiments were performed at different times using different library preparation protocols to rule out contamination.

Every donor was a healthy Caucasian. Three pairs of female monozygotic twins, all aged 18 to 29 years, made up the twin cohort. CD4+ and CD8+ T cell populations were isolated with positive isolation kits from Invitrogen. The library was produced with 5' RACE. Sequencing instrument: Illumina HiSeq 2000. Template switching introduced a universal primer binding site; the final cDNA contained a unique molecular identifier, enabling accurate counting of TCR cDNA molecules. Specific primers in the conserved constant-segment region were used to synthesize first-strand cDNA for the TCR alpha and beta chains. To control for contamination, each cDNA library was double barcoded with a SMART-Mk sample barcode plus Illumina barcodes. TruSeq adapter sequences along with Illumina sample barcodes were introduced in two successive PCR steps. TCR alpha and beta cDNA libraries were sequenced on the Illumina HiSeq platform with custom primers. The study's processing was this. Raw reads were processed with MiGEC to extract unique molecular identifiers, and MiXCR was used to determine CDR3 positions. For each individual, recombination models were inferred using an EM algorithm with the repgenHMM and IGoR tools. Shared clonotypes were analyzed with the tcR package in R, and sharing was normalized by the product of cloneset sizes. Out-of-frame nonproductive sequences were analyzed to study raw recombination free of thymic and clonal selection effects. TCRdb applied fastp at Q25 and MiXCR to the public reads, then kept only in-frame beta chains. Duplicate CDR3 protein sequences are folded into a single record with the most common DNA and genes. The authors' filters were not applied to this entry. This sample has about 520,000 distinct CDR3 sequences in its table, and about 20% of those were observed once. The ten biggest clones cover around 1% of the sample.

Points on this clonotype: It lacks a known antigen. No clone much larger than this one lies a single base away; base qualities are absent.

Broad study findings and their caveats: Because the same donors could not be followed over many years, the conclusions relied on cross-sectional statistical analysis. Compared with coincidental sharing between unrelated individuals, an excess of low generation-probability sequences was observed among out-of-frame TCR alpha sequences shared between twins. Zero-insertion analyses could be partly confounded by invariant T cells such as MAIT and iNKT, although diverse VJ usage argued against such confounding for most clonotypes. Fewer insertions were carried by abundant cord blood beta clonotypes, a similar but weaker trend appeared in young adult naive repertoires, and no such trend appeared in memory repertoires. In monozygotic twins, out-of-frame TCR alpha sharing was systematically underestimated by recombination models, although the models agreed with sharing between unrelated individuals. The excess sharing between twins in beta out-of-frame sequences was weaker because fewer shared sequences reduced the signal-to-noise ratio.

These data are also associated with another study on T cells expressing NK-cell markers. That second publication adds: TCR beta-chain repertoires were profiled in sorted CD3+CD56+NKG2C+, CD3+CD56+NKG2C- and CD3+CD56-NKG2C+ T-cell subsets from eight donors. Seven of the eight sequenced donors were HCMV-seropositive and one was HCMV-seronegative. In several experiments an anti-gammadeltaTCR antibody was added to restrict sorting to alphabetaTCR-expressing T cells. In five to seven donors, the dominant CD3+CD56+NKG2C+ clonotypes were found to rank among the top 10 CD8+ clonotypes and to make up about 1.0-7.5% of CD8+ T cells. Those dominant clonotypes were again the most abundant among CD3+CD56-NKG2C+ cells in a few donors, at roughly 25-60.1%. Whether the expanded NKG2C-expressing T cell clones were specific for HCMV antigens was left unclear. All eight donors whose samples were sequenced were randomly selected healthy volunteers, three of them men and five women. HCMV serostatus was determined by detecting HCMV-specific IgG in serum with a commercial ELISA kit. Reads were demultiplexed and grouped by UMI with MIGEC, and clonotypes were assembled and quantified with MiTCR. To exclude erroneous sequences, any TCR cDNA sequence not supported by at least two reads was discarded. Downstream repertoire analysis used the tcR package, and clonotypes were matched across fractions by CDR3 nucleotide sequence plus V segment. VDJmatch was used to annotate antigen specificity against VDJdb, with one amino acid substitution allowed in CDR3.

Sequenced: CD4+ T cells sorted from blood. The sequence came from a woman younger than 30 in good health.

CDR3 region: CSARDFKGNTEAFF. The sequenced DNA: TGCAGTGCTAGAGATTTTAAGGGGAACACTGAAGCTTTCTTT. The chain employs TRBV20-1 and TRBJ1-1; no D gene call is confident. Per the germline V gene (reference sequence), DFQATT is the CDR1 and SNEGSKA is the CDR2. The CDR3 goes from the cysteine to the phenylalanine over 14 residues. Only the CDR3 part of the read is kept: 42 bases, read in frame from the first base. V lost 0 bases and J lost 1 base; the stretch between them is 9 bases long.